Detailed here is one T cell receptor (beta chain). The antigen remains unidentified. This specimen comes from a study of cytomegalovirus exposure and HLA in healthy donors. Whole-study findings and limits: Presence/absence analyses rested on an assumption that sequencing depth was roughly uniform across donors.

Germline assignment: CDR1 MNHEY and CDR2 SVGAGI. The CDR3 covers 13 residues. V was pared by 6 bases and J by 4 bases, with 9 bases between. With 60 Vbeta and 13 Jbeta primers, the PCR was carried out. TCRdb's table, derived via immunoSEQ multiplex PCR, lists solely in-frame clones and lacks some. The data hold approximately 190,000 clones, with about 85% observed a single time. The specimen sequenced was PBMCs. The chain links TRBV6-5 to TRBJ2-2; D ambiguous. The clonotype originates from a boy aged 2 to 9 in good health and CMV-seronegative. The DNA of the CDR3 is TGTGCCAGCAGACTTGGTACCACCGGGGAGCTGTTTTTT. This codes for CASRLGTTGELFF.